These T cell receptor beta chains were read from a single sample in a study of identical twins. TCRdb re-called the 5' RACE reads with MiXCR, one entry per CDR3 protein. The table has roughly 750,000 distinct CDR3 sequences, roughly 20% seen once. A further study also used this sample, focusing on T cells expressing NK-cell markers.

Sequenced sample: PBMCs. The origin of the receptors is a woman aged 18 to 35 in good health. The CDR3 runs from the conserved cysteine through the conserved F or W. Each record gives: clone size, J gene, CDR3 length, D gene, V gene, CDR3 protein, CDR3 DNA. The D gene is left open where the match is weak. Clone size is given for some rows only: seen once, a few or many times, or a class if the clone is expanded.

abundance: -; j_gene: TRBJ2-5; len: 15; d_gene: TRBD1; v_gene: TRBV7-6; CDR3aa: CASSLGQGGRETQYF; CDR3nt: TGTGCCAGCAGCTTAGGACAGGGGGGGCGGGAGACCCAGTACTTC
abundance: -; j_gene: TRBJ2-3; len: 16; d_gene: TRBD2; v_gene: TRBV12-3/TRBV12-4; CDR3aa: CASRFGLARHTDTQYF; CDR3nt: TGTGCCAGCAGGTTCGGACTAGCGAGACACACAGATACGCAGTATTTT
abundance: many; j_gene: TRBJ2-5; len: 13; d_gene: TRBD1; v_gene: TRBV7-9; CDR3aa: CASSLGQKETQYF; CDR3nt: TGTGCCAGCAGTTTGGGACAGAAAGAGACCCAGTACTTC
abundance: -; j_gene: TRBJ1-4; len: 14; d_gene: TRBD1; v_gene: TRBV5-5; CDR3aa: CASSMGQGNEKLFF; CDR3nt: TGTGCCAGCAGTATGGGACAGGGTAATGAAAAACTGTTTTTT
abundance: -; j_gene: TRBJ2-6; len: 17; d_gene: TRBD2; v_gene: TRBV12-3/TRBV12-4; CDR3aa: CASTLTSGTSGANVLTF; CDR3nt: TGTGCCAGCACCCTGACTAGCGGAACATCTGGGGCCAACGTCCTGACTTTC
abundance: few; j_gene: TRBJ2-2; len: 17; d_gene: TRBD1; v_gene: TRBV5-6; CDR3aa: CASSLEQGARITGELFF; CDR3nt: TGTGCCAGCAGCTTGGAACAGGGGGCACGTATCACCGGGGAGCTGTTTTTT
abundance: -; j_gene: TRBJ2-5; len: 14; d_gene: TRBD2; v_gene: TRBV11-2; CDR3aa: CASRQTSGSETQYF; CDR3nt: TGTGCCAGCAGACAAACTAGCGGGAGTGAGACCCAGTACTTC
abundance: few; j_gene: TRBJ1-1; len: 13; d_gene: -; v_gene: TRBV6-5; CDR3aa: CASSSRGVTEAFF; CDR3nt: TGTGCCAGCAGTTCCAGAGGGGTCACTGAAGCTTTCTTT
abundance: -; j_gene: TRBJ2-1; len: 16; d_gene: -; v_gene: TRBV5-1; CDR3aa: CASSLASDFYYNEQFF; CDR3nt: TGCGCCAGCAGCTTGGCCAGCGACTTTTACTACAATGAGCAGTTCTTC
abundance: few; j_gene: TRBJ2-2; len: 14; d_gene: -; v_gene: TRBV20-1; CDR3aa: CSAQPTSHTGELFF; CDR3nt: TGCAGTGCCCAGCCGACTAGTCACACCGGGGAGCTGTTTTTT
abundance: -; j_gene: TRBJ2-1; len: 16; d_gene: TRBD2; v_gene: TRBV7-2; CDR3aa: CASSSLAGATRGEQFF; CDR3nt: TGTGCCAGCAGCTCGCTAGCGGGAGCCACCCGGGGTGAGCAGTTCTTC
abundance: -; j_gene: TRBJ2-3; len: 13; d_gene: -; v_gene: TRBV6-5; CDR3aa: CASSYRLTDTQYF; CDR3nt: TGTGCCAGCAGTTATAGACTCACAGATACGCAGTATTTT
abundance: few; j_gene: TRBJ2-3; len: 19; d_gene: TRBD2; v_gene: TRBV7-8; CDR3aa: CASSLVTPGLAGVRDTQYF; CDR3nt: TGTGCCAGCAGCTTAGTAACACCGGGACTAGCGGGAGTAAGAGATACGCAGTATTTT
abundance: few; j_gene: TRBJ2-7; len: 15; d_gene: -; v_gene: TRBV7-8; CDR3aa: CASIPWAGKSYEQYF; CDR3nt: TGTGCCAGCATCCCCTGGGCAGGAAAATCCTACGAGCAGTACTTC
abundance: -; j_gene: TRBJ2-7; len: 12; d_gene: -; v_gene: TRBV20-1; CDR3aa: CSAQRRGYEQYF; CDR3nt: TGCAGTGCCCAGAGACGAGGCTACGAGCAGTACTTC
abundance: many; j_gene: TRBJ2-1; len: 11; d_gene: TRBD2; v_gene: TRBV12-3/TRBV12-4; CDR3aa: CAAGGWNEQFF; CDR3nt: TGTGCCGCCGGGGGGTGGAATGAGCAGTTCTTC
abundance: few; j_gene: TRBJ2-1; len: 18; d_gene: TRBD2; v_gene: TRBV11-1; CDR3aa: CASSLATLAGGLRDEQFF; CDR3nt: TGTGCCAGCAGCCTAGCCACCCTCGCGGGGGGGTTAAGGGATGAGCAGTTCTTC
abundance: few; j_gene: TRBJ1-1; len: 13; d_gene: -; v_gene: TRBV5-1; CDR3aa: CASKRTVNTEAFF; CDR3nt: TGCGCCAGCAAAAGGACGGTGAACACTGAAGCTTTCTTT
abundance: -; j_gene: TRBJ2-1; len: 12; d_gene: -; v_gene: TRBV11-3; CDR3aa: CASSSDSNEQFF; CDR3nt: TGTGCCAGCAGTTCCGACAGCAATGAGCAGTTCTTC
abundance: -; j_gene: TRBJ2-7; len: 13; d_gene: TRBD2; v_gene: TRBV5-1; CDR3aa: CASSLSGGSEQYF; CDR3nt: TGCGCCAGCAGCTTATCGGGAGGTTCCGAGCAGTACTTC
abundance: -; j_gene: TRBJ2-5; len: 15; d_gene: TRBD2; v_gene: TRBV24-1; CDR3aa: CATSDPRLAGETQYF; CDR3nt: TGTGCCACCAGTGATCCCCGCCTAGCGGGAGAGACCCAGTACTTC
abundance: few; j_gene: TRBJ1-1; len: 14; d_gene: -; v_gene: TRBV20-1; CDR3aa: CSARPPARNTEAFF; CDR3nt: TGCAGTGCTAGACCCCCGGCGAGGAACACTGAAGCTTTCTTT
abundance: -; j_gene: TRBJ2-3; len: 12; d_gene: TRBD2; v_gene: TRBV20-1; CDR3aa: CSARALGTSKYF; CDR3nt: TGCAGTGCTAGAGCCCTGGGGACTAGCAAGTATTTT
abundance: -; j_gene: TRBJ1-1; len: 17; d_gene: -; v_gene: TRBV7-2; CDR3aa: CASRHPGSPMMNTEAFF; CDR3nt: TGTGCCAGCAGACACCCCGGCAGCCCCATGATGAACACTGAAGCTTTCTTT
abundance: -; j_gene: TRBJ2-6; len: 15; d_gene: -; v_gene: TRBV20-1; CDR3aa: CSAALGPRGANVLTF; CDR3nt: TGCAGTGCTGCGTTGGGGCCTAGGGGGGCCAACGTCCTGACTTTC
abundance: many; j_gene: TRBJ2-1; len: 14; d_gene: TRBD2; v_gene: TRBV20-1; CDR3aa: CSALGLAITNEQFF; CDR3nt: TGCAGTGCCCTAGGACTAGCGATCACCAATGAGCAGTTCTTC
abundance: -; j_gene: TRBJ2-1; len: 15; d_gene: TRBD2; v_gene: TRBV4-3; CDR3aa: CASSQTSGSYNEQFF; CDR3nt: TGCGCCAGCAGCCAGACTAGCGGGTCATACAATGAGCAGTTCTTC